This TCR beta chain is drawn from a study of blood T cell repertoires in COVID-19 (dated by TCRdb to the early 2020s). Study-level background: Samples covering the acute and convalescent phases of COVID-19 were provided by collaborators in the United States, Italy and Spain. Deeply sampled blood TCRbeta repertoires from subjects exposed to, actively infected with, or recovered from COVID-19 were included in the dataset. Where HLA class I and class II types were available, the types were taken from metadata supplied by the sample provider, not from assay-based typing. The material from the prospective study consisted of cDNA or gDNA derived from T cells, B-cell-depleted T cells, or PBMCs. A freely available public database, intended as a resource for researchers studying the immune response to SARS-CoV-2, is where the repertoires were released. The samples were drawn from two sources: the first 160 participants of the ongoing ImmuneRACE study, and about 1,300 subjects contributed by 6 global collaborators. Nearly every sample came with metadata listing a de-identified subject ID, COVID-19 status, age in years and sex.

TCRbeta CDR3 regions were amplified from genomic DNA by means of the immunoSEQ Assay, a bias-controlled multiplex PCR. Under the source paper's analysis protocol: Nucleated cell counts per sample were estimated from amplification of reference gene primers within the assay. To quantify the absolute abundance of each unique TCRbeta CDR3 rearrangement, sequence reads were collapsed and filtered. Productive Simpson clonality was computed per sample as the square root of Simpson's diversity index over productive rearrangements. TCRdb re-hosts the immuneACCESS table, in-frame sequences only. Its copies lack some clones; in the studies checked, an unresolved V gene accounts for under half of them, and the cause for the rest is not known. The V and J calls and the clone size are those of that table, but D and trimming were determined from the DNA. This sample comprises about 70,000 clones, 90% of them detected only once. Jointly, the top ten make up about a tenth of the sample.

Trimming removed 0 bases from V and 6 bases from J, leaving 3 bases between the germline ends. The CDR3 contains 13 residues, cysteine and phenylalanine counted. Only CDR3 DNA remains: 39 bases, in frame from the first base. CDR1 and CDR2, per the germline V gene (reference sequence), are LNHNV and YYDKDF. On this clone: What antigen it recognizes has not been identified. No base quality values were provided; no much bigger clone lies one nucleotide off.

The full study reports these points: The quantity of clinical and demographic metadata differed by source and by participant and was supplied without curation.

Whole blood was collected in K2EDTA tubes by collaborating institutions according to the institutions' own protocols. For TCRbeta analysis, collaborator samples were shipped as frozen whole blood, as isolated PBMCs, or as DNA extracted from either sample type. Recombination linked TRBV15 to TRBJ1-6, with no confidently assigned D gene. The sequenced material came from peripheral blood. The clonotype comes from a human donor in a cohort sampled during active COVID-19. CDR3 reads: CATSREANSPLHF. The bases read TGTGCCACCAGCAGAGAGGCTAATTCACCCCTCCACTTT. Outside the CDR3, residues come from the reference TRBV15 and TRBJ1-6 proteins, so the full variable domain is: DAMVIQNPRYQVTQFGKPVTLSCSQTLNHNVMYWYQQKSSQAPKLLFHYYDKDFNNEADTPDNFQSRRPNTSFCFLDIRSPGLGDTAMYLCATSREANSPLHFGNGTRLTVT.